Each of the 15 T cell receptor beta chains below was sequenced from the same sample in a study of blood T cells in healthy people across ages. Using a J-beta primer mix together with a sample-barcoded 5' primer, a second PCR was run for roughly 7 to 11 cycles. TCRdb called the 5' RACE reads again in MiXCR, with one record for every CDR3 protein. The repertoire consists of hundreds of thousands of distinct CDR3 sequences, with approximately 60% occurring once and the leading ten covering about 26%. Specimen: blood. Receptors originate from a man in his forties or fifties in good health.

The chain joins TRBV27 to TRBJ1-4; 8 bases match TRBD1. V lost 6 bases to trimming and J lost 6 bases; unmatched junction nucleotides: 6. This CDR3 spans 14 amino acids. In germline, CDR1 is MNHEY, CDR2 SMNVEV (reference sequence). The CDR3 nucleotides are TGTGCCAGCAGGAGGGACAGGTCCGATGAAAAACTGTTTTTT. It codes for CASRRDRSDEKLFF.

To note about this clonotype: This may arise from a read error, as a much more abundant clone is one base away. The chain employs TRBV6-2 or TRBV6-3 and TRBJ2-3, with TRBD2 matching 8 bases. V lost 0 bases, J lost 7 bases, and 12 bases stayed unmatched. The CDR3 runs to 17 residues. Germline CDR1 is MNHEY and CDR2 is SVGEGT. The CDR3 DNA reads TGTGCCAGCAGTTACTCGACTAGCGAGACCCGCACGAATACGCAGTATTTT. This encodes CASSYSTSETRTNTQYF.

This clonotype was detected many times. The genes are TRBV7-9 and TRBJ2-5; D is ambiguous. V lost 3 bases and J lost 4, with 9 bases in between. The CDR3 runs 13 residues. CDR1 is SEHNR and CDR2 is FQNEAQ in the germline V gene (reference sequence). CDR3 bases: TGTGCCAGCAGCTTCGAAGGTCCAGAGACCCAGTACTTC. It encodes CASSFEGPETQYF.

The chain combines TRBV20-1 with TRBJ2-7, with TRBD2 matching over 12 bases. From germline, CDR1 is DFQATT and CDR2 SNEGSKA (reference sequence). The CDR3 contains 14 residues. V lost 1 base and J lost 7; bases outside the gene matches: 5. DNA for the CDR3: TGCAGTGCTAGAGCGACTAGCGGGAGCGGAGAGCAGTACTTC. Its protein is CSARATSGSGEQYF.

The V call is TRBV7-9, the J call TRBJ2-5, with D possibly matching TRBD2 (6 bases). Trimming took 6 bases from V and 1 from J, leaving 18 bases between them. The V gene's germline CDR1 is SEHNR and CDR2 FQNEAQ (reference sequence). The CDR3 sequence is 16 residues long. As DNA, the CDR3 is TGTGCCAGCAGAGAATATATAGCGGACGTCCAAGAGACCCAGTACTTC. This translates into CASREYIADVQETQYF. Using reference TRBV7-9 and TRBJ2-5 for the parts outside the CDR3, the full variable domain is DTGVSQNPRHKITKRGQNVTFRCDPISEHNRLYWYRQTLGQGPEFLTYFQNEAQLEKSRLLSDRFSAERPKGSFSTLEIQRTEQGDSAMYLCASREYIADVQETQYFGPGTRLLVL.

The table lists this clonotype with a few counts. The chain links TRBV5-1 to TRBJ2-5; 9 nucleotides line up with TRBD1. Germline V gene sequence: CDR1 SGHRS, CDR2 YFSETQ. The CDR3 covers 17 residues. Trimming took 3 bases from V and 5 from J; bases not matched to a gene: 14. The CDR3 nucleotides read TGCGCCAGCAGCTCCTCGCCGGGACAGGGTAGGAGGGAGACCCAGTACTTC. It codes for CASSSSPGQGRRETQYF.

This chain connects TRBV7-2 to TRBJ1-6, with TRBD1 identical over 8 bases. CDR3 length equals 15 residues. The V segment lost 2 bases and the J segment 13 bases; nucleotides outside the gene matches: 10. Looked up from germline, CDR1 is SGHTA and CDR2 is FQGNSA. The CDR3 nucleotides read TGTGCCAGCAGCTTAATGGGACAGGCTCCCGATCCCCTCCACTTT. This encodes CASSLMGQAPDPLHF.

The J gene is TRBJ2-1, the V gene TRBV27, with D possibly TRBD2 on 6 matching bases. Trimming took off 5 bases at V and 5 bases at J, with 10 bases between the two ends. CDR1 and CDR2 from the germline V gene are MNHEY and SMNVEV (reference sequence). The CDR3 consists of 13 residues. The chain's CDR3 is CASSDLADNEQFF. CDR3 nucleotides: TGTGCCAGCAGTGACTTAGCGGACAATGAGCAGTTCTTC.

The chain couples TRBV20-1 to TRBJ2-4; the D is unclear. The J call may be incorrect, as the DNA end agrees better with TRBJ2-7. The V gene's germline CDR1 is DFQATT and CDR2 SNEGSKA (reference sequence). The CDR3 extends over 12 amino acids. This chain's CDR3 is CSARDFNYEQYF. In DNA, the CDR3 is TGCAGTGCTAGAGATTTTAACTACGAGCAGTACTTC.

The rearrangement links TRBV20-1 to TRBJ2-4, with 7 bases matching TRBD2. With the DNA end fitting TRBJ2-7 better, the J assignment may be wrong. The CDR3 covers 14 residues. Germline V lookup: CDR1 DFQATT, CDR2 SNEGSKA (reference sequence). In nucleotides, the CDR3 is TGCAGTGCTATGGGGAGCGGGGCTCCCTTCGAGCAGTACTTC. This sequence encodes CSAMGSGAPFEQYF.

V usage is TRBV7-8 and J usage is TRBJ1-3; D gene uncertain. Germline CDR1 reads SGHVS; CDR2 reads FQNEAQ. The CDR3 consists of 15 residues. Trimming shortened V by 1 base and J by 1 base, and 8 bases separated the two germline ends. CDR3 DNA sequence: TGTGCCAGCAGCTTAGTATCGAGGTCTGGAAACACCATATATTTT. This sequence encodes CASSLVSRSGNTIYF.

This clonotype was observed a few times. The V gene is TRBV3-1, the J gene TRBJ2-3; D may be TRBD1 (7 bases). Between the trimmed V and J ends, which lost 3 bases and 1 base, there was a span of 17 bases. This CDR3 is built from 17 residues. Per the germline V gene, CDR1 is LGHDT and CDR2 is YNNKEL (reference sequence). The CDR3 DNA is TGTGCCAGCAGCCAGACAGGGAGGAGTATTCGCACAGATACGCAGTATTTT. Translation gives CASSQTGRSIRTDTQYF.

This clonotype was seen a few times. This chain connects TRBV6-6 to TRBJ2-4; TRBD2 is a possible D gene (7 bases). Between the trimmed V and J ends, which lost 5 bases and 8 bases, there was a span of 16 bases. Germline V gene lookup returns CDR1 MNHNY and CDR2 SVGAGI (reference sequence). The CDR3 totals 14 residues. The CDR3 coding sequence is TGTGCCAGCAGTCCCCGGGGGGCAGGGGACATTCAGTACTTC. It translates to CASSPRGAGDIQYF.

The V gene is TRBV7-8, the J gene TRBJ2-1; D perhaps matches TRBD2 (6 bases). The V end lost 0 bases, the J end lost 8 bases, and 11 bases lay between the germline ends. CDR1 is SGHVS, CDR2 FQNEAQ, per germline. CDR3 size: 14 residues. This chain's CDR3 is CASSLASWGDEQFF. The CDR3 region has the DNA TGTGCCAGCAGCTTAGCGTCATGGGGGGATGAGCAGTTCTTC.

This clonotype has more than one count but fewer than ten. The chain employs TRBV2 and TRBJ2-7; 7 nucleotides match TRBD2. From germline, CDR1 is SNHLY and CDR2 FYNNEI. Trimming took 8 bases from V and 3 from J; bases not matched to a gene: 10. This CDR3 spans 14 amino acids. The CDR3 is CASLGELASYEQYF. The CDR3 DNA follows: TGTGCCAGCCTAGGCGAACTAGCGAGCTACGAGCAGTACTTC.